The clone carrying this T cell receptor beta chain turned up a few times. The sample comes from a study of kidney transplant recipient with SARS-CoV-2 infection. TCRdb ran MiXCR on the reads and lists one entry per CDR3 protein. Of 250,000 or so distinct CDR3 sequences listed, around 26% were seen once; the top ten hold around 7.8%. This sequence was found in a male patient younger than 45 who had COVID-19 and was a kidney transplant recipient. Some T cells may possibly be graft donor cells. The source material was a blood sample, sampled at baseline and between days 110 and 120 from a kidney transplant recipient.

CDR3 sequence: CASSWMPDAPLGEKLFF. In DNA, the CDR3 is TGTGCCAGCAGCTGGATGCCGGACGCACCCTTGGGTGAAAAACTGTTTTTT. The rearrangement uses TRBV5-6 and TRBJ1-4; unclear D gene. Trimming took 3 bases from V and 7 from J, leaving 22 bases between them. Germline CDR1 is SGHDT and CDR2 is YYEEEE. There are 17 residues in the CDR3.